This TCR beta chain was captured by sequencing in a study of blood T cell repertoires in COVID-19. About the study: Researchers got acute and convalescent COVID-19 samples from the United States, Italy and Spain.

Germline V lookup: CDR1 SGHNT, CDR2 YENEEA. The V gene end was trimmed by 5 bases and the J gene end by 8 bases; junction bases not matched to a gene: 5. This CDR3 is built from 15 residues. Study processing details: Amplification of reference gene primers was used by the study to estimate nucleated cell counts. Data came from immunoSEQ multiplex PCR; TCRdb stores just in-frame clones and leaves some out. For V, J and clone size, that table is used; D and trimming come from the DNA. The table has fewer than 300,000 clones, more than 85% seen once; the top ten hold 2% to 3%. This sequence originates from a person in their late teens or twenties with COVID-19, enrolled during active disease. This chain joins TRBV11-3 and TRBJ2-1, with TRBD2 matching 14 bases. The sequenced sample was peripheral blood. Here the CDR3 reads CASSLGLAGVDEQFF. Here the CDR3 DNA reads TGTGCCAGCAGCCTGGGACTAGCGGGAGTTGATGAGCAGTTCTTC.